The clone carrying this T cell receptor beta chain showed up just once. What it binds is not known. This record comes from a study of Tregs in tolerant kidney transplant recipients. General study results and limits: Donor-specific Treg expansion exceeded global Treg expansion in tolerant patients, suggesting antigen drive. Few patients were studied, so findings need validation in larger groups.

The protocol was immunoSEQ multiplex PCR, while the TCRdb copy is restricted to in-frame clones and leaves out a portion. The sample consists of over 60,000 clones, approximately 91% of them appearing once. There are 14 residues in the CDR3. From germline, CDR1 is SGHRS and CDR2 YFSETQ. The V end lost 2 bases, the J end lost 1 base, and 9 bases lay between the germline ends. Unstimulated regulatory T cells (CD4+CD25+CD127-), CD4+CD25- non-regulatory cells, CD4 and CD8 cells were FACS-sorted from thawed PBMCs. The sequencing used CD4+ T cells from blood, collected before the transplant. This TCR derives from a human donor who received a combined kidney and bone marrow transplant. The rearrangement uses TRBV5-1 and TRBJ2-5; D is unresolved. Here the CDR3 DNA reads TGCGCCAGCAGCTTTTCCCCAGGCCAAGAGACCCAGTACTTC. Its translation: CASSFSPGQETQYF.